A single sample gave rise to the 7 T cell receptor beta chains below, sequenced in a study of cytomegalovirus exposure and HLA in healthy donors. Vbeta (60) and Jbeta (13) primers were used in the PCR. Repertoires were generated with immunoSEQ multiplex PCR, while TCRdb's copy carries only in-frame clones and drops some. The sample records some 87,000 clones, roughly 80% being singletons. Material for sequencing was PBMCs. Source of these receptors: a man aged 45-65 years in good health and CMV-seropositive.

The table lists this clone with a few counts. This chain links TRBV6-6 with TRBJ1-5; 7 bases are a match to TRBD1. V lost 10 bases and J lost 0; bases outside the gene matches: 9. Germline CDR1 reads MNHNY; CDR2 reads SVGAGI (reference sequence). The CDR3 spans 15 residues. The DNA for the CDR3 is TGTGCCACCAGAAACAGGGGTACTAGCAATCAGCCCCAGCATTTT. Translating it yields CATRNRGTSNQPQHF.

The V call is TRBV7-8, the J call TRBJ1-6; 11 nucleotides align to TRBD1. The V gene's germline CDR1 is SGHVS and CDR2 FQNEAQ. The trim removed 6 bases at V and 8 bases at J, leaving 12 bases unmatched. The CDR3 contains 17 residues. The CDR3 sequence: CASRDTRDRGSHSPLHF. In DNA, the CDR3 is TGTGCCAGCAGGGATACCCGGGACAGGGGGTCTCATTCACCCCTCCACTTT.

The chain has TRBV19 and TRBJ2-1; D may be TRBD1 (6 bases). This CDR3 is 13 amino acids long. The ends were cut back, 2 bases at V and 5 bases at J, with 7 bases in the middle. CDR1 and CDR2 (germline): LNHDA, SQIVND (reference sequence). This chain's CDR3 is CASSITGNNEQFF. Here the CDR3 DNA reads TGTGCCAGTAGTATAACAGGGAACAATGAGCAGTTCTTC. The full variable domain, its missing parts supplied by reference TRBV19 and TRBJ2-1, is DGGITQSPKYLFRKEGQNVTLSCEQNLNHDAMYWYRQDPGQGLRLIYYSQIVNDFQKGDIAEGYSVSREKKESFPLTVTSAQKNPTAFYLCASSITGNNEQFFGPGTRLTVL.

This clone was detected only once. The rearrangement joins TRBV5-4 to TRBJ1-6; D unclear. Germline CDR1 reads SGHNT; CDR2 reads YYREEE (reference sequence). The CDR3 contains 15 residues. Deletions cut 2 bases from V and 7 bases from J, with 13 bases between. The CDR3 nucleotides read TGTGCCAGCAGCTTCTGGGCAAGAGAGAATTCACCCCTCCACTTT. Translation: CASSFWARENSPLHF.

This chain joins TRBV28 and TRBJ2-7, with 7 bases matching TRBD1. Germline V CDR1 and CDR2: MDHEN, SYDVKM. The CDR3 has 13 residues. The junction had 7 bases not matched to a gene; V was cut back by 5 bases and J by 6 bases. CDR3 amino acids: CASSPNRGGEQYF. The CDR3 bases are TGTGCCAGCAGTCCTAACAGGGGCGGCGAGCAGTACTTC.

The chain joins TRBV6-5 to TRBJ1-5; 7 bases are a match to TRBD1. With 6 bases clipped from V and 0 bases from J, the junction kept 5 bases outside the gene matches. There are 15 residues in the CDR3. Germline assignment: CDR1 MNHEY and CDR2 SVGAGI. CDR3 amino acids: CASSRGQDSNQPQHF. CDR3 DNA sequence: TGTGCCAGCAGCCGCGGACAGGATAGCAATCAGCCCCAGCATTTT.

V and J are TRBV7-2 and TRBJ2-6; 9 nucleotides line up with TRBD2. The CDR3 spans 17 residues. V dropped 5 bases and J dropped 0; count of bases not matched to a gene: 5. Germline values: CDR1 SGHTA, CDR2 FQGNSA. The CDR3 DNA is TGTGCCAGCAGCCAGAGCGGGGGGTACTCTGGGGCCAACGTCCTGACTTTC. It is translated as CASSQSGGYSGANVLTF. Full variable domain (outside the CDR3, taken from reference TRBV7-2 and TRBJ2-6): GAGVSQSPSNKVTEKGKDVELRCDPISGHTALYWYRQSLGQGLEFLIYFQGNSAPDKSGLPSDRFSAERTGGSVSTLTIQRTQQEDSAVYLCASSQSGGYSGANVLTFGAGSRLTVL.